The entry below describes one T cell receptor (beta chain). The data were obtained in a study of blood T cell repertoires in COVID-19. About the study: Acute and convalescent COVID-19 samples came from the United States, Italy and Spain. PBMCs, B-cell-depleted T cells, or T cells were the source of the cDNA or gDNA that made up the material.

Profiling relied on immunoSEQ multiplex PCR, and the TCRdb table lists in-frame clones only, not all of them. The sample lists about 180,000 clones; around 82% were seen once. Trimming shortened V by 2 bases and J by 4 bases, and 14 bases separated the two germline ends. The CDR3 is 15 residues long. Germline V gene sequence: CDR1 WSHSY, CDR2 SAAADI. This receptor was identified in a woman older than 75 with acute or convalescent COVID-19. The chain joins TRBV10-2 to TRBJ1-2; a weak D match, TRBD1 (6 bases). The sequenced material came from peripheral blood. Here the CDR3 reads CASSEGTGPFYGYTF. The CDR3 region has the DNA TGCGCCAGCAGTGAGGGTACAGGGCCTTTCTATGGCTACACCTTC.